A selection of T cell receptor beta chains follows, all from one sample in a study of blood T cell repertoires in COVID-19. Clones were read by immunoSEQ multiplex PCR, and TCRdb kept only the in-frame ones, dropping some. The data hold some 490,000 clones, with roughly nine tenths observed a single time. The sequencing sample was made of PBMCs or T cells enriched from blood (not recorded which). The origin of the receptors is an older woman who had recovered from COVID-19. CDR3s include the opening cysteine and the closing phenylalanine or tryptophan. Fields, in order: V gene, D gene, clone size, J gene, CDR3 length, CDR3 DNA, CDR3 protein. A D gene is named only where the DNA matches it firmly. Size tells how often a clone was seen (once, few, many) or the class of an expanded clone, and some rows leave it out.

>TRBV12-5|NA|NA|TRBJ1-2|13
TGTGCTAGTGACGATACAGGGAACTATGGCTACACCTTC
CASDDTGNYGYTF
>TRBV2|NA|NA|TRBJ1-3|16
TGTGCCAGCAGTGAAGATGTGGGGGCGCAGGGAAACACCATATATTTT
CASSEDVGAQGNTIYF
>TRBV29-1|TRBD1|NA|TRBJ1-2|13
TGCAGCGTTGGGGCAGGGGGCAGGTATGGCTACACCTTC
CSVGAGGRYGYTF
>TRBV9|NA|NA|TRBJ2-6|15
TGTGCCAGCAGCCGGGGTAACGTGTTAGCCAACGTCCTGACTTTC
CASSRGNVLANVLTF
>TRBV15|TRBD1|NA|TRBJ2-5|17
TGTGCCACCAGCAGAGATACGCGGGACAGGGGGCAGGAGACCCAGTACTTC
CATSRDTRDRGQETQYF
>TRBV5-1|TRBD2|NA|TRBJ2-2|14
TGCGCCAGCAGCTCCGGGGGGGAAACCGGGGAGCTGTTTTTT
CASSSGGETGELFF
>TRBV3-1/TRBV3-2|NA|NA|TRBJ2-1|13
TGTGCCAGCAGGGGGGACAACGACAATGAGCAGTTCTTC
CASRGDNDNEQFF
>TRBV4-1|NA|NA|TRBJ1-1|16
TGCGCCAGCAGCCAAGAGGCAGGGGCGAGAGGTACTGAAGCTTTCTTT
CASSQEAGARGTEAFF
>TRBV28|NA|NA|TRBJ1-3|15
TGTGCCAGCGGGAGAGTGGGCCTCGGAGGAAACACCATATATTTT
CASGRVGLGGNTIYF
>TRBV4-1|NA|NA|TRBJ2-1|15
TGCGCCAGCAGCCAAGCCGGTAAGGCAGATAGCGAGCAGTTCTTC
CASSQAGKADSEQFF
>TRBV28|NA|NA|TRBJ2-3|13
TGTGCCAGCGCTAACAGGCGCACAGATACGCAGTATTTT
CASANRRTDTQYF
>TRBV5-4|NA|NA|TRBJ1-1|13
TGTGCCAGCAGCTTGGATAGGGGGAGAATAGCTTTCTTT
CASSLDRGRIAFF
>TRBV14|TRBD1|NA|TRBJ1-1|14
TGTGCCAGCAGCCAAACCGGGACAGGGACGGGAGCTTTCTTT
CASSQTGTGTGAFF
>TRBV5-6|TRBD2|NA|TRBJ2-1|17
TGTGCCAGCAGCTCGCGACCTACTAGCGCCGAATACAATGAGCAGTTCTTC
CASSSRPTSAEYNEQFF
>TRBV10-2|TRBD2|NA|TRBJ2-1|13
TGCGCCAGCAGGGGACTAGCGGGGGGGCCGGTCTTCTTC
CASRGLAGGPVFF
>TRBV7-9|NA|NA|TRBJ1-2|16
TGTGCCAGCAGCCACCTGGGGGCACGAACTCTCTATGGCTACACCTTC
CASSHLGARTLYGYTF
>TRBV15|NA|NA|TRBJ1-1|16
TGTGCCACCAGCCCAAACCTCGGGACTCTAAACACTGAAGCTTTCTTT
CATSPNLGTLNTEAFF
>TRBV27|NA|NA|TRBJ2-3|12
TGTGCCAGCAGTGCCGCGTTGGATACGCAGTATTTT
CASSAALDTQYF
>TRBV7-2|NA|NA|TRBJ2-3|16
TGTGCCAGCAGCTTAACCGGGACACTTCGCACAGATACGCAGTATTTT
CASSLTGTLRTDTQYF
>TRBV3-1/TRBV3-2|TRBD1|NA|TRBJ1-2|14
TGTGCCAGCAGCCGGATACAGGGGCCCTATGGCTACACCTTC
CASSRIQGPYGYTF
>TRBV27|TRBD2|NA|TRBJ2-3|17
TGTGCCAGCAGTTTATCGATGGCGGGGGGGAGCACAGATACGCAGTATTTT
CASSLSMAGGSTDTQYF
>TRBV11-3|TRBD1|NA|TRBJ2-1|14
TGTGCCAGCAGCAAGACAGGGATATCCAATGAGCAGTTCTTC
CASSKTGISNEQFF
>TRBV29-1|TRBD1|NA|TRBJ1-2|13
TGCAGCGTGTTTACAGGGGGCGGCTATGGCTACACCTTC
CSVFTGGGYGYTF
>TRBV7-8|NA|few|TRBJ1-6|14
TGTGCCAGCAGCTTGGGGGGAAGGAATTCACCCCTCCACTTT
CASSLGGRNSPLHF
>TRBV18|NA|NA|TRBJ1-2|15
TGTGCCAGCTCATCACGTGAGGGTGACGGCTATGGCTACACCTTC
CASSSREGDGYGYTF
>TRBV14|TRBD1|few|TRBJ2-2|17
TGTGCCAGCAGCCAAGTCCCGACAGGGTTGTACACCGGGGAGCTGTTTTTT
CASSQVPTGLYTGELFF
>TRBV11-3|TRBD1|once|TRBJ2-3|12
TGTGCCAGCAGCCGGGACAGTTTTACGCAGTATTTT
CASSRDSFTQYF
>TRBV10-2|TRBD1|once|TRBJ2-7|12
TGCGCCAGTACGACAGGGATCTACGAGCAGTACTTC
CASTTGIYEQYF
>TRBV5-4|TRBD1|NA|TRBJ1-2|13
TGTGCCAGCAGACCACAGGGGGCATATGGCTACACCTTC
CASRPQGAYGYTF
>TRBV6-5|NA|NA|TRBJ1-3|15
TGTGCCAGCAGAATACAGGAAGGCTCTGGAAACACCATATATTTT
CASRIQEGSGNTIYF
>TRBV4-1|NA|NA|TRBJ2-1|17
TGCGCCAGCAGCCAAGATATACGAGTGAGCTCCTACAATGAGCAGTTCTTC
CASSQDIRVSSYNEQFF
>TRBV23-1|TRBD1|NA|TRBJ1-2|15
TGCGCCAGCAGTCAATCCCGGGACAGGGTAACTAGCTACACCTTC
CASSQSRDRVTSYTF
>TRBV9|NA|NA|TRBJ1-6|14
TGTGCCAGCAGCGTAGACCGGTCGGATTCACCCCTCCACTTT
CASSVDRSDSPLHF
>TRBV29-1|NA|NA|TRBJ2-5|12
TGCAGCGCCGGACAAACAGCAGAGACCCAGTACTTC
CSAGQTAETQYF
>TRBV29-1|TRBD1|NA|TRBJ1-5|14
TGCAGCGTCCGCTCCGGGACAGGCAATCAGCCCCAGCATTTT
CSVRSGTGNQPQHF
>TRBV10-3|NA|few|TRBJ1-4|13
TGTGCCATCAGTAAATCCCAAAAAAAAGGGGTGTTTTTT
CAISKSQKKGVFF
>TRBV5-1|TRBD1|few|TRBJ2-7|16
TGCGCCAGCAGCTTGACACCCGGGACAGGGAATAACGAGCAGTACTTC
CASSLTPGTGNNEQYF
>TRBV7-6|NA|NA|TRBJ2-7|11
TGTGCCAGCAGCACGCTATACGAGCAGTACTTC
CASSTLYEQYF
>TRBV19|NA|NA|TRBJ2-5|16
TGTGCCAGTAGTATTGACCCAGGACGAGGAGGGGAGACCCAGTACTTC
CASSIDPGRGGETQYF
>TRBV15|NA|NA|TRBJ2-1|12
TGTGCCACCAGCGGGGCAATCAATGAGCAGTTCTTC
CATSGAINEQFF
>TRBV10-3|NA|NA|TRBJ1-1|12
TGTGCCATCGGGGCAGTGAACACTGAAGCTTTCTTT
CAIGAVNTEAFF
>TRBV24-1|TRBD2|NA|TRBJ2-7|13
TGTGCCACCAGTGACGGGGGGTCCTACGAGCAGTACTTC
CATSDGGSYEQYF
>TRBV27|NA|NA|TRBJ1-3|16
TGTGCCAGCAGTCCCGGACAGATTCTCTCTGGAAACACCATATATTTT
CASSPGQILSGNTIYF
>TRBV6-5|NA|NA|TRBJ2-1|12
TGTGCCAGCAGGGGGAGGAGCGGTGCCGAGTTCTTC
CASRGRSGAEFF
>TRBV7-9|NA|NA|TRBJ2-1|17
TGTGCCAGCAGCGTCCGCGGGAAGGCCTCATCCTACAATGAGCAGTTCTTC
CASSVRGKASSYNEQFF
>TRBV27|NA|NA|TRBJ1-4|14
TGTGCCAGCAGTTTGGGGAAAGGGAGTGAAAAACTGTTTTTT
CASSLGKGSEKLFF